Given below is one TCR beta chain in context. Authors' data handling: Nucleated cell counts were estimated from reference gene primer amplification. Data came from immunoSEQ multiplex PCR; TCRdb stores just in-frame clones and leaves some out. From that table come the V and J calls and clone size; the DNA was used to work out D and trimming. The table shows around 31,000 clones, with 80% to 90% occurring only once. This specimen belongs to a study of blood T cell repertoires in COVID-19. About the study: Specimens from acute and convalescent COVID-19 originated in the United States, Italy and Spain. PBMCs, B-cell-depleted T cells, or T cells were the source of the cDNA or gDNA that made up the material.

Per the germline V gene, CDR1 is LGHDT and CDR2 is YNNKEL (reference sequence). The CDR3 extends over 15 amino acids. The V end was cut by 1 base, the J end by 3 bases, with 12 bases between. This receptor was identified in a man aged 80 or over with acute or convalescent COVID-19. The V gene is TRBV3-1 (or the pseudogene TRBV3-2), the J gene TRBJ1-2; D is perhaps TRBD1 (5 bases). The sequencing input was peripheral blood. CDR3 residues: CASSQGQGAYYGYTF. CDR3 in DNA: TGTGCCAGCAGCCAAGGGCAGGGCGCGTACTATGGCTACACCTTC.